These 10 T cell receptor beta chains came from one sample sequenced in a study of blood T cell repertoires in COVID-19. TCRdb's table, derived via immunoSEQ multiplex PCR, lists solely in-frame clones and lacks some. The sample lists about 25,000 clones, 70% to 90% occurring once. The sample consisted of peripheral blood. These receptors originate from a man aged 70 or older with acute or convalescent COVID-19.

The genes are TRBV18 and TRBJ1-1, with D possibly TRBD1 on 5 matching bases. CDR3 length: 13 residues. V was clipped by 3 bases and J by 0 bases, with 5 bases between them. From germline, CDR1 is KGHSH and CDR2 LQKENI. The CDR3 DNA reads TGTGCCAGCTCACCGACAGTGAACACTGAAGCTTTCTTT. This sequence encodes CASSPTVNTEAFF.

The CDR3 sequence: CASSTSGGDTQYF. Written as DNA, the CDR3 is TGTGCCAGCAGTACTAGCGGGGGAGATACGCAGTATTTT. The J gene is TRBJ2-3, the V gene TRBV6-2 or TRBV6-3; 11 bases align to TRBD2. The CDR3 runs to 13 residues. V gave up 5 bases and J gave up 5 bases; unmatched junction bases: 0. Germline V gene lookup returns CDR1 MNHEY and CDR2 SVGEGT.

This sequence joins TRBV7-6 and TRBJ2-7; the match to TRBD1 covers 11 bases. This CDR3 is 14 amino acids long. J was trimmed by 3 bases and V by 5 bases; bases with no gene match: 3. CDR1 is SGHVS, CDR2 FNYEAQ, per germline. CDR3 DNA: TGTGCCAGCAGCCGGGGACAGGGGGACTACGAGCAGTACTTC. Its translation is CASSRGQGDYEQYF.

The rearrangement joins TRBV6-5 to TRBJ2-3; D is unresolved. The CDR3 covers 14 residues. Per the germline V gene, CDR1 is MNHEY and CDR2 is SVGAGI. V dropped 8 bases and J dropped 0 bases, with 12 bases sitting between them. The CDR3, as DNA: TGTGCCAGCGACAAACAAGCTAGCACAGATACGCAGTATTTT. It is translated as CASDKQASTDTQYF.

This clone is a singleton in its sample. The chain uses TRBV28 and TRBJ1-2; no firm D call. CDR1 and CDR2 from the germline V gene are MDHEN and SYDVKM. V lost 1 base to trimming and J lost 8 bases, with 14 bases between them. The CDR3 runs to 14 residues. The CDR3, as DNA: TGTGCCAGCAGTTTATCCGTCCGTGACAAAGGCTACACCTTC. Its protein is CASSLSVRDKGYTF.

The V gene is TRBV21-1, the J gene TRBJ2-1; TRBD2, the table's D call, was not compared with the DNA. TRBV21-1 is marked as a pseudogene. The CDR3 totals 18 residues. CDR3 protein: CASSPPGTSGTWVNEQFF. For the CDR3, the DNA is TGTGCCAGCAGCCCCCCCGGGACTAGCGGGACCTGGGTCAATGAGCAGTTCTTC.

The rearrangement joins TRBV7-2 to TRBJ2-1, with TRBD2 matching 8 bases. Germline CDR1 reads SGHTA; CDR2 reads FQGNSA. The trim removed 5 bases at V and 0 bases at J, leaving 6 bases unmatched. The CDR3 sequence is 16 residues long. In DNA, the CDR3 is TGTGCCAGCAGCCATCTAGCGGGTAGCTCCTACAATGAGCAGTTCTTC. It is translated as CASSHLAGSSYNEQFF.

This clone came up a few times. The chain combines TRBV9 with TRBJ2-7, with D possibly TRBD1 on 6 matching bases. CDR1 is SGDLS, CDR2 YYNGEE, per germline. This CDR3 has 15 residues. Trimming removed 2 bases from V and 2 bases from J, with 14 bases in between. The CDR3 bases are TGTGCCAGCAGCGTTTCGACAGGCGATACCTACGAGCAGTACTTC. Amino acid sequence: CASSVSTGDTYEQYF.

This clone has a single count. This rearrangement joins TRBV19 to TRBJ1-5; D perhaps matches TRBD1 (6 bases). Per germline, CDR1 LNHDA and CDR2 SQIVND (reference sequence). The CDR3 covers 17 residues. With 4 bases removed from V and 11 bases from J, the gap between germline ends came to 27 bases. CDR3 residues: CASSTLDRTPGSAAQHF. The CDR3 bases are TGTGCCAGTAGTACCCTCGACAGGACTCCTGGGTCCGCGGCCCAGCATTTT.

The chain joins TRBV9 to TRBJ2-1; the match to TRBD2 covers 10 bases. The ends lost 0 bases at V and 10 bases at J; junction bases unmatched: 7. The CDR3 sequence is 15 residues long. Germline CDR1 reads SGDLS; CDR2 reads YYNGEE. The CDR3: CASSVVSSGSPEQFF. CDR3 DNA sequence: TGTGCCAGCAGCGTAGTTTCTAGCGGGAGTCCCGAGCAGTTCTTC. Together with reference TRBV9 and TRBJ2-1, the CDR3 gives the full variable domain: DSGVTQTPKHLITATGQRVTLRCSPRSGDLSVYWYQQSLDQGLQFLIQYYNGEERAKGNILERFSAQQFPDLHSELNLSSLELGDSALYFCASSVVSSGSPEQFFGPGTRLTVL.